These 5 T cell receptor beta chains came from one sample sequenced in a study of OX40 agonist ivuxolimab in advanced cancers. The data were produced by immunoSEQ multiplex PCR, yet TCRdb's version contains in-frame clones alone and is incomplete. This sample carries roughly 67,000 clones, approximately 82% of them seen once, and the ten largest clones take around 1.5%. Here the sequenced sample was CD4+ or CD8+ T cells sorted from blood, taken in a trial of the OX40 agonist ivuxolimab. These TCRs come from an adult with an advanced solid tumor such as melanoma, head and neck, liver or kidney cancer.

The V call is TRBV5-1, the J call TRBJ1-5; D gene ambiguous. Germline lookup yields CDR1 SGHRS and CDR2 YFSETQ. The V end lost 0 bases, the J end lost 5 bases, and 6 bases lay between the germline ends. The CDR3 runs 13 residues. CDR3 coding DNA: TGCGCCAGCAGCTTGGACGGGGATCAGCCCCAGCATTTT. This codes for CASSLDGDQPQHF.

V gene TRBV27 combines with J gene TRBJ1-5, with D perhaps TRBD1 (6 bases). V lost 3 bases, J lost 5 bases, and 14 bases lay in between. The CDR3 sequence is 15 residues long. The germline V gene encodes CDR1 MNHEY and CDR2 SMNVEV (reference sequence). The CDR3 DNA reads as TGTGCCAGCAGTTTTGGGGGGGGCTTAGATCAGCCCCAGCATTTT. Protein: CASSFGGGLDQPQHF.

The chain employs TRBV6-5 and TRBJ2-5; D tentatively fits TRBD1 or TRBD2 (6 bases each). This CDR3 has 15 amino acids. Trimming stripped 4 bases from V and 5 bases from J, with 17 bases between. CDR1 and CDR2 from the germline V gene are MNHEY and SVGAGI. The CDR3 nucleotides read TGTGCCAGCAGTTCCCCAGGGGAGGCTTTGGAGACCCAGTACTTC. This sequence encodes CASSSPGEALETQYF.

The rearrangement links TRBV28 to TRBJ2-5; 11 bases are shared with TRBD1. Germline CDR1 is MDHEN and CDR2 is SYDVKM. The V segment lost 5 bases and the J segment 5 bases; nucleotides outside the gene matches: 10. The CDR3 is 16 residues long. CDR3 in amino acids: CASSAPGTGGGETQYF. The CDR3 nucleotides are TGTGCCAGCAGTGCCCCCGGGACAGGGGGAGGGGAGACCCAGTACTTC.

This clone appeared a few times. The J gene is TRBJ1-1, the V gene TRBV28, with TRBD1 identical over 7 bases. The CDR3 contains 15 residues. Germline V gene lookup returns CDR1 MDHEN and CDR2 SYDVKM. Trimming cost V 4 bases and J 1 base; bases outside gene matches: 6. The CDR3 nucleotides are TGTGCCAGCAGTTCAATGACAGGGACGAACACTGAAGCTTTCTTT. Translating gives CASSSMTGTNTEAFF.